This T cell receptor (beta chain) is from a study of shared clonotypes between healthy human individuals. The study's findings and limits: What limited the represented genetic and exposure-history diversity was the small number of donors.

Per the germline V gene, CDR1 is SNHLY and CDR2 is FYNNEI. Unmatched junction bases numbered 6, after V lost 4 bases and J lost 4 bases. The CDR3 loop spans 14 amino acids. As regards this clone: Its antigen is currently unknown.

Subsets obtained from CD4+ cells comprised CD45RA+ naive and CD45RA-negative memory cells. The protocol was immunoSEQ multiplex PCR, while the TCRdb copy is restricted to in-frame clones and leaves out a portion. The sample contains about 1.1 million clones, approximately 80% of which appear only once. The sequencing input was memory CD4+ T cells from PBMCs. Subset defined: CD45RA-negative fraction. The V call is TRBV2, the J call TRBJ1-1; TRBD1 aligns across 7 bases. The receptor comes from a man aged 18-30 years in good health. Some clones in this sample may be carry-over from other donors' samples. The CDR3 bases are TGTGCCAGCAGTGGACAGGGAGGCGGCACTGAAGCTTTCTTT. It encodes CASSGQGGGTEAFF.